The 32 T cell receptor beta chains below all came from one sample that was sequenced in a study of OX40 agonist ivuxolimab in advanced cancers. TCRdb keeps only in-frame clones here, not all; method: immunoSEQ multiplex PCR. The sample lists some 68,000 clones, 75% to 90% seen once, with more than 3.5% in the top ten. The sequencing here drew on CD4+ or CD8+ T cells sorted from blood, taken in a trial of the OX40 agonist ivuxolimab. These TCRs come from an adult with an advanced solid tumor such as melanoma, head and neck, liver or kidney cancer.

The chain uses TRBV18 and TRBJ2-7; 9 nucleotides line up with TRBD1. The CDR3 extends over 21 amino acids. Germline CDR1 reads KGHSH; CDR2 reads LQKENI. Unmatched junction bases numbered 20, after V lost 2 bases and J lost 0 bases. CDR3 nucleotide sequence: TGTGCCAGCTCACCATGGGTCGTCGGGGACAGGGCCAAACAAAGCTCCTACGAGCAGTACTTC. Translated, it gives CASSPWVVGDRAKQSSYEQYF.

This chain joins TRBV9 and TRBJ2-1; D call uncertain. The CDR3 totals 14 residues. V lost 3 bases and J lost 3, with 10 bases in between. Germline lookup yields CDR1 SGDLS and CDR2 YYNGEE. CDR3: CASSGRLNYNEQFF. Written as DNA, the CDR3 is TGTGCCAGCAGCGGACGCCTGAACTACAATGAGCAGTTCTTC.

The chain has TRBV7-3 and TRBJ2-2; D is undetermined. This CDR3 has 13 residues. V shed 5 bases and J shed 6 bases, with 10 bases lying between them. Looked up from germline, CDR1 is SGHTA and CDR2 is FQGTGA. The CDR3 DNA follows: TGTGCCAGCAGCGCCCAACTTGCCGGGGAGCTGTTTTTT. Translated: CASSAQLAGELFF.

The chain has TRBV19 and TRBJ1-2, with 10 positions matching TRBD1. Trimming at V came to 5 bases and at J to 0 bases, leaving 6 bases not matched to a gene. The CDR3 spans 16 residues. CDR1 and CDR2 from the germline V gene are LNHDA and SQIVND (reference sequence). The CDR3 spells CASSVDRGSTNYGYTF. The CDR3 nucleotides read TGTGCCAGTAGTGTGGACAGGGGGTCCACTAACTATGGCTACACCTTC.

The rearrangement links TRBV10-2 to TRBJ2-5; D gene ambiguous. V dropped 8 bases and J dropped 2 bases, with 6 bases sitting between them. The CDR3 loop spans 11 amino acids. Looked up from germline, CDR1 is WSHSY and CDR2 is SAAADI. The DNA of the CDR3 is TGCGCCAGCTCCCCGCAAGAGACCCAGTACTTC. Its protein product is CASSPQETQYF.

DNA for the CDR3: TGCGCCAGCAGCTTGGTCGCGGGGGGAAATGAGCAGTTCTTC. It codes for CASSLVAGGNEQFF. The gene calls are TRBV5-1 and TRBJ2-1, with 8 bases lining up with TRBD2. The germline V gene has CDR1 SGHRS and CDR2 YFSETQ. J lost 7 bases, V lost 0 bases, and 3 bases had no gene match. This CDR3 has 14 amino acids.

The CDR3 DNA is TGTGCCAGCAGCTTAGGCTTTAGCAATCAGCCCCAGCATTTT. It translates to CASSLGFSNQPQHF. The chain joins TRBV5-6 to TRBJ1-5; D not certain. V lost 2 bases, J lost 0 bases, and 6 bases lay in between. The CDR3 sequence is 14 residues long. CDR1 is SGHDT and CDR2 is YYEEEE in the germline V gene. Complete variable domain (other parts from reference TRBV5-6 and TRBJ1-5): DAGVTQSPTHLIKTRGQQVTLRCSPKSGHDTVSWYQQALGQGPQFIFQYYEEEERQRGNFPDRFSGHQFPNYSSELNVNALLLGDSALYLCASSLGFSNQPQHFGDGTRLSIL.

The chain has TRBV28 and TRBJ2-7, with 9 bases fitting TRBD1. Trimming at V came to 6 bases and at J to 2 bases, leaving 8 bases not matched to a gene. There are 15 residues in the CDR3. Germline CDR1 MDHEN, CDR2 SYDVKM. CDR3 sequence (DNA): TGTGCCAGCAGCATGGGACAGGGAGGCCCCTACGAGCAGTACTTC. This gives the protein CASSMGQGGPYEQYF.

The chain has TRBV28 and TRBJ1-1; perhaps TRBD1 as D (5 bases). Germline V lookup: CDR1 MDHEN, CDR2 SYDVKM. V was trimmed by 2 bases and J by 4 bases, leaving 14 bases between them. The CDR3 is made up of 15 amino acids. The CDR3 nucleotides are TGTGCCAGCAGTTTACATGGGGCAGGAGGCACTGAAGCTTTCTTT. It yields the protein CASSLHGAGGTEAFF.

The J gene is TRBJ1-2, the V gene TRBV4-3, with a tentative D call TRBD1 (5 bases). The CDR3 contains 13 residues. The V and J ends lost 2 bases and 4 bases respectively, with 8 bases between them. Germline CDR1 LGHNA, CDR2 YSLEER. The CDR3 DNA sequence: TGCGCCAGCAGCCAAACAGGATCCTATGGCTACACCTTC. Translating gives CASSQTGSYGYTF.

V is TRBV7-2 and J is TRBJ1-5; D not certain. The CDR3 has 14 amino acids. Germline V gives CDR1 SGHTA, CDR2 FQGNSA. V lost 3 bases and J 2 bases, leaving 8 bases between the germline ends. The CDR3 loop is CASSFAEGNQPQHF. CDR3 nucleotides: TGTGCCAGCAGCTTCGCTGAGGGCAATCAGCCCCAGCATTTT.

The chain carries TRBV11-2 and TRBJ2-3; 7 nucleotides align to TRBD2. With V trimmed by 4 bases and J by 3 bases, 7 bases remained unmatched. CDR3 size: 15 residues. Germline V lookup: CDR1 SGHAT, CDR2 FQNNGV. CDR3 amino acids: CASSSQLGGTDTQYF. The CDR3 region has the DNA TGTGCCAGCAGCTCACAGTTGGGGGGGACAGATACGCAGTATTTT.

The V gene is TRBV4-1, the J gene TRBJ2-5, with 13 bases that match TRBD2. The end of the DNA fits TRBJ2-7 better, so the J call may be wrong. Germline lookup yields CDR1 MGHRA and CDR2 YSYEKL. This CDR3 region has 16 residues. The CDR3 reads CASSPRTSGGSYEQYF. CDR3 DNA sequence: TGCGCCAGCAGCCCGCGGACTAGCGGGGGCTCTTACGAGCAGTACTTC.

V is TRBV27 and J is TRBJ2-5; D is possibly TRBD2 (5 bases). CDR1 and CDR2 from the germline V gene are MNHEY and SMNVEV (reference sequence). The CDR3 loop spans 15 amino acids. V was shortened by 6 bases and J by 5 bases, with 19 bases between the two germline ends. The chain's CDR3 is CASSPSDLTGETQYF. CDR3 nucleotides: TGTGCCAGCAGCCCCTCGGACCTAACGGGGGAGACCCAGTACTTC.

The chain combines TRBV28 with TRBJ1-1; 8 nucleotides agree with TRBD1. The V segment lost 5 bases and the J segment 4 bases; nucleotides outside the gene matches: 9. The CDR3 has 15 residues. CDR1 and CDR2 from the germline V gene are MDHEN and SYDVKM. CDR3 DNA: TGTGCCAGCAGTACAGGGGGGTTATCGGGCACTGAAGCTTTCTTT. Its translation: CASSTGGLSGTEAFF.

This clone was counted a single time. The chain is built from TRBV19 and TRBJ2-7; perhaps TRBD2 as D (7 bases). Germline CDR1 reads LNHDA; CDR2 reads SQIVND (reference sequence). Trimming pared 3 bases from V and 9 bases from J, leaving 15 bases between. The CDR3 sequence is 13 residues long. The CDR3 coding sequence is TGTGCCAGTAGTATCGGGGGCGGGAGTCCGCAGTACTTC. Translating it yields CASSIGGGSPQYF.

This clone was counted a single time. The chain combines TRBV10-2 with TRBJ2-2; D could derive from TRBD1 or TRBD2 (5 bases each). V lost 2 bases and J lost 6, with 10 bases in between. The germline V gene encodes CDR1 WSHSY and CDR2 SAAADI. The CDR3 spans 14 residues. The CDR3 is CASSELVGAGELFF. The DNA for the CDR3 is TGCGCCAGCAGTGAGCTGGTGGGGGCCGGGGAGCTGTTTTTT.

This chain's CDR3 is CASTNLYEQYF. The CDR3 region has the DNA TGTGCCAGCACCAACCTCTACGAGCAGTACTTC. The chain combines TRBV11-2 with TRBJ2-5, with no clear D. The better agreement between TRBJ2-7 and the DNA end casts doubt on the J call. The germline CDR1 and CDR2 sequences are SGHAT and FQNNGV. The CDR3 runs 11 residues.

The chain couples TRBV30 to TRBJ2-5; no firm D call. This CDR3 spans 12 amino acids. V lost 7 bases to trimming and J lost 2 bases, with 11 bases between them. The V gene's germline CDR1 is GTSNPN and CDR2 SVGIG (reference sequence). The CDR3 region is CAYAMGQETQYF. For the CDR3, the DNA is TGTGCCTACGCGATGGGTCAAGAGACCCAGTACTTC.

Of note for this clone: Relative to the germline gene, one junction end is altered; a read error may explain this. V usage is TRBV15 and J usage is TRBJ2-7; D gene unclear. The V gene's germline CDR1 is LNHNV and CDR2 YYDKDF (reference sequence). This CDR3 has 14 residues. The CDR3 reads CATSRDMGSCEQYF. CDR3 nucleotide sequence: TGTGCCACCAGCAGAGATATGGGGTCCTGCGAGCAGTACTTC.

This clone was found once. The gene calls are TRBV15 and TRBJ2-2, with a possible D match to TRBD2 (5 bases). V was clipped by 7 bases and J by 7 bases, with 7 bases between them. Germline V CDR1 and CDR2: LNHNV, YYDKDF (reference sequence). This CDR3 has 11 residues. DNA for the CDR3: TGTGCCACCACCGGAGGCGGGGAGCTGTTTTTT. Its protein product is CATTGGGELFF.

J is TRBJ2-1 and V is TRBV5-8; 9 bases are a match to TRBD2. V shed 7 bases and J 1 base; nucleotides not matched to a gene: 9. Germline values: CDR1 SGHTS, CDR2 YDEGEE. This CDR3 is built from 16 residues. CDR3 in DNA: TGTGCCAGCGGCCCCCGCAGCGGGAGGTCCTACAATGAGCAGTTCTTC. Translation: CASGPRSGRSYNEQFF.

In its sample, this clone was seen once. This rearrangement joins TRBV7-3 to TRBJ2-3; D is perhaps TRBD2 (6 bases). Germline V gives CDR1 SGHTA, CDR2 FQGTGA. The V gene lost 2 bases and the J gene lost 0 bases, with 12 bases spanning the gap. The CDR3 totals 16 residues. The CDR3 loop is CASSLGLSGSTDTQYF. DNA for the CDR3: TGTGCCAGCAGCTTAGGGTTAAGCGGGAGCACAGATACGCAGTATTTT.

The chain uses TRBV9 and TRBJ1-6, with TRBD1 matching over 8 bases. Germline-derived CDR1 and CDR2 are SGDLS and YYNGEE. The CDR3 has 16 residues. Trimming cost V 4 bases and J 6 bases; bases outside gene matches: 9. The CDR3 DNA is TGTGCCAGCAGCCCACAGGGGGGTCAGGGTAATTCACCCCTCCACTTT. It translates to CASSPQGGQGNSPLHF.

A single count supports this clone. The V gene is TRBV28, the J gene TRBJ2-7, with 8 bases matching TRBD1. Looked up from germline, CDR1 is MDHEN and CDR2 is SYDVKM. The J segment lost 7 bases and the V segment lost 4 bases, leaving 12 bases of the junction unmatched. The CDR3 runs to 15 residues. As DNA, the CDR3 is TGTGCCAGCAGTTCGTCAGGGGGCAAATCTAGGGAGCAGTACTTC. Protein: CASSSSGGKSREQYF. Full variable domain (rest looked up from reference TRBV28 and TRBJ2-7): DVKVTQSSRYLVKRTGEKVFLECVQDMDHENMFWYRQDPGLGLRLIYFSYDVKMKEKGDIPEGYSVSREKKERFSLILESASTNQTSMYLCASSSSGGKSREQYFGPGTRLTVT.

In its sample, this clone was seen once. V is TRBV10-3 and J is TRBJ2-1; D might be TRBD1 or TRBD2, each matching 6 bases. In germline, CDR1 is ENHRY, CDR2 SYGVKD. Trimming shortened V by 8 bases and J by 2 bases, and 13 bases separated the two germline ends. The CDR3 totals 14 residues. The CDR3 loop reads CAISPGAPYNEQFF. CDR3 sequence (DNA): TGTGCCATCTCCCCGGGGGCCCCCTACAATGAGCAGTTCTTC.

The V call is TRBV2, the J call TRBJ2-1; 9 positions match TRBD1. Germline V gene sequence: CDR1 SNHLY, CDR2 FYNNEI. J was trimmed by 7 bases and V by 3 bases; bases with no gene match: 7. The CDR3 contains 15 residues. The CDR3 reads CASSEGQGLVNEQFF. DNA of the CDR3: TGTGCCAGCAGTGAGGGACAGGGTCTGGTGAATGAGCAGTTCTTC. Full variable domain (remainder filled in from reference TRBV2 and TRBJ2-1): EPEVTQTPSHQVTQMGQEVILRCVPISNHLYFYWYRQILGQKVEFLVSFYNNEISEKSEIFDDQFSVERPDGSNFTLKIRSTKLEDSAMYFCASSEGQGLVNEQFFGPGTRLTVL.

This clone is categorized as medium-sized. Here the CDR3 DNA reads TGTGCCAGCAGAGAGGACCTTTCTGGAAACACCATATATTTT. The encoded protein is CASREDLSGNTIYF. The chain carries TRBV2 and TRBJ1-3; D not resolved. V lost 6 bases and J 1 base, leaving 10 bases between the germline ends. The germline V gene encodes CDR1 SNHLY and CDR2 FYNNEI. The CDR3 has 14 residues.

The chain combines TRBV9 with TRBJ1-6, with 7 positions matching TRBD1. The CDR3 covers 19 residues. Germline loops: CDR1 SGDLS, CDR2 YYNGEE. After removal of 2 bases from V and 1 base from J, the junction contained 12 bases not matched to a gene. CDR3 nucleotides: TGTGCCAGCAGCGTCCAGTTACAGGGGATGGGGTCCTATAATTCACCCCTCCACTTT. The encoded protein is CASSVQLQGMGSYNSPLHF.

This sequence joins TRBV5-6 and TRBJ2-1; possibly TRBD2 for D (5 bases). Trimming pared 5 bases from V and 0 bases from J, leaving 12 bases between. The CDR3 extends over 15 amino acids. CDR1 and CDR2 from the germline V gene are SGHDT and YYEEEE. The CDR3 bases are TGTGCCAGCAGTTGGAGGAGAAGCTCCTACAATGAGCAGTTCTTC. It codes for CASSWRRSSYNEQFF. The variable domain in full, completed from reference TRBV5-6 and TRBJ2-1, reads DAGVTQSPTHLIKTRGQQVTLRCSPKSGHDTVSWYQQALGQGPQFIFQYYEEEERQRGNFPDRFSGHQFPNYSSELNVNALLLGDSALYLCASSWRRSSYNEQFFGPGTRLTVL.

The J gene is TRBJ2-3, the V gene TRBV18; unclear D gene. Germline V gene sequence: CDR1 KGHSH, CDR2 LQKENI. With 5 bases removed from V and 3 bases from J, the gap between germline ends came to 6 bases. The CDR3 has 12 residues. CDR3 amino acids: CASSTRTDTQYF. The CDR3, as DNA: TGTGCCAGCTCAACGAGGACAGATACGCAGTATTTT.

This clone came up a few times. The chain couples TRBV7-2 to TRBJ1-5; D is uncertain. Germline CDR1 reads SGHTA; CDR2 reads FQGNSA. Trimming took 1 base from V and 4 from J, leaving 8 bases between them. The CDR3 runs 14 residues. The CDR3 reads CASSLEVSNQPQHF. In DNA, the CDR3 is TGTGCCAGCAGCTTAGAGGTCAGTAATCAGCCCCAGCATTTT.